This entry is about one T cell receptor (beta chain). These data come from a study of blood T cells in healthy people across ages. Healthy Caucasian individuals from Russia aged about 6 to 95 were enrolled as donors. Germline CDR1 reads DFQATT; CDR2 reads SNEGSKA (reference sequence). The CDR3 has 17 residues. Alongside a J-beta primer mix, a sample-barcoded 5' primer served in a second PCR lasting about 7 to 12 cycles. Each TCR beta cDNA got a 12-nucleotide random molecular identifier. Using its own MiXCR run on the 5' RACE reads, TCRdb lists one record per CDR3 protein. This sample has hundreds of thousands of distinct CDR3 sequences; under 45% occur once, and the top ten carry around 21%.

Material: blood. The source of this sequence is a man aged 55-75 years in good health. J is TRBJ2-4 and V is TRBV20-1, with 13 bases that match TRBD2. The tail of the sequence fits TRBJ2-7 better, so the J call may be wrong. CDR3 region: CSARDTTSGGVHYEQYF. CDR3 sequence (DNA): TGCAGTGCTAGAGACACTACTAGCGGGGGGGTGCACTACGAGCAGTACTTC.